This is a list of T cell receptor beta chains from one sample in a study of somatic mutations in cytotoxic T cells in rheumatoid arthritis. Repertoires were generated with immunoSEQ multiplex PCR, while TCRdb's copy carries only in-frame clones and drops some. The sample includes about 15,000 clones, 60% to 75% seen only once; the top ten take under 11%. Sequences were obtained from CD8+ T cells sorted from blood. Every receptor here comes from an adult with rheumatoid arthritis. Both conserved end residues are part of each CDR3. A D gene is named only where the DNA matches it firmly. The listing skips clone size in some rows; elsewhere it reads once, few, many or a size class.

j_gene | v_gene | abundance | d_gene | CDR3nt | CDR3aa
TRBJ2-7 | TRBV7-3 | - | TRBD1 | TGTGCCAGCAGCTACTTTCGACAGGGCCACTACGAGCAGTACTTC | CASSYFRQGHYEQYF
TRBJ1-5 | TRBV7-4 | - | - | TGTGCCAGCAGCGGTTGGTCAGGCCCAAATCAGCCCCAGCATTTT | CASSGWSGPNQPQHF
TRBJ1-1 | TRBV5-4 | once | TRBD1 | TGTGCCAGCAGCTTGGTAGTGGGACAGATGAACACTGAAGCTTTCTTT | CASSLVVGQMNTEAFF
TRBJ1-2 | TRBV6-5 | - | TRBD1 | TGTGCCAGCAGTCTGACAGGGTCGGATGGCTACACCTTC | CASSLTGSDGYTF
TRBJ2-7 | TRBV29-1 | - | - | TGCAGCGCAAAGACAGGCTCCTACGAGCAGTACTTC | CSAKTGSYEQYF
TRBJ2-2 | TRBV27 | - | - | TGTGCCAGCAGTTTATTGGGGGGGCGGTGGACCGGGGAGCTGTTTTTT | CASSLLGGRWTGELFF
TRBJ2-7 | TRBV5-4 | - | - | TGTGCCAGCAGCTTGGGGGGATTAGCCTACGAGCAGTACTTC | CASSLGGLAYEQYF
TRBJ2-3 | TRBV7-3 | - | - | TGTGCCAGCAGCTTAGGGGTAACTAGCACAGATACGCAGTATTTT | CASSLGVTSTDTQYF
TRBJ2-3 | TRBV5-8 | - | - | TGTGCCAGCAGCTTGGCCTCTTACACAGATACGCAGTATTTT | CASSLASYTDTQYF
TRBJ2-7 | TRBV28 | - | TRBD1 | TGTGCCAGCAGTTCCGGGACAGGGGTCCCCTACGAGCAGTACTTC | CASSSGTGVPYEQYF
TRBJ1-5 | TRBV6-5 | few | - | TGTGCCAGCAGTTACCAGGGAGGTCAGCCCCAGCATTTT | CASSYQGGQPQHF
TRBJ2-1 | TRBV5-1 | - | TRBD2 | TGCGCCAGCAGCTTGCCGAGCGGGGTCAATGAGCAGTTCTTC | CASSLPSGVNEQFF
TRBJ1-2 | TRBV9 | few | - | TGTGCCAGCAGCGTAGACAGTTCCTATGGCTACACCTTC | CASSVDSSYGYTF
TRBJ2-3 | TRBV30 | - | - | TGTGCCTGGAGTGTAGGGGGGGCTAGCACAGATACGCAGTATTTT | CAWSVGGASTDTQYF
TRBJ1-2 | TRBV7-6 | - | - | TGTGCCAGCAGCTTGACGGACGCGACTTATGGCTACACCTTC | CASSLTDATYGYTF
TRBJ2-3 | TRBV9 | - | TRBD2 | TGTGCCAGCAGCGGCTTGGATAGCGGGGGCCTCACAGATACGCAGTATTTT | CASSGLDSGGLTDTQYF
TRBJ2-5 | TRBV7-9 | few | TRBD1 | TGTGCCAGCAGCTCGACCTCGGACAGGGCGAGGGGAGAGACCCAGTACTTC | CASSSTSDRARGETQYF
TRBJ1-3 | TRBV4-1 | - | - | TGCGCCAGCAGCCTCACCCGGGATCTGCACACCATATATTTT | CASSLTRDLHTIYF
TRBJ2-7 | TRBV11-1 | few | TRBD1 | TGTGCCAGCAGCGTAGGGACAGGAGAGGAGCAGTACTTC | CASSVGTGEEQYF
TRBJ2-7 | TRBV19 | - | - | TGTGCCAGTAAGCCCTGGTGGGCAGGGGACGAGCAGTACTTC | CASKPWWAGDEQYF
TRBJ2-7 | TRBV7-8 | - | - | TGCGCCAGCAGCTTACGAGGGGCCTACGAGCAGTACTTC | CASSLRGAYEQYF
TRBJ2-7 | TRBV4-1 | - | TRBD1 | TGCGCCAGCAGCCCCGCGGGGACAGGGTCATATTTTATGGCAAACACCTACGAGCAGTACTTC | CASSPAGTGSYFMANTYEQYF
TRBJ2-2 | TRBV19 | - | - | TGTGCCAGTAGTATGCTCGGGTCCGGGGAGCTGTTTTTT | CASSMLGSGELFF
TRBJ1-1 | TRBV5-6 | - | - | TGTGCCAGCAGCCTTCAGGGTTCTGAAGCTTTCTTT | CASSLQGSEAFF
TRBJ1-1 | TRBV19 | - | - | TGTGCCAGTAGTATCCGACCGCTACTGAACACTGAAGCTTTCTTT | CASSIRPLLNTEAFF
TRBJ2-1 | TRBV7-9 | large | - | TGTGCCAGCAGCTGGAACAATGAGCAGTTCTTC | CASSWNNEQFF
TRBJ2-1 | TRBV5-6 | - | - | TGTGCCAGCAGCAAGGGTTACAATGAGCAGTTCTTC | CASSKGYNEQFF
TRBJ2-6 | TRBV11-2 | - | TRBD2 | TGTGCCAGCAGCTTTAGCGGGGGGGCTTCTGGGGCCAACGTCCTGACTTTC | CASSFSGGASGANVLTF
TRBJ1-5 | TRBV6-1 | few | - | TGTGCCAGCAGTGATTGGGGGTGGGATCAGCCCCAGCATTTT | CASSDWGWDQPQHF
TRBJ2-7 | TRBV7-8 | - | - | TGTGCCAGCAGCTTAGTCGCTCCGGGCGGCTACGAGCAGTACTTC | CASSLVAPGGYEQYF
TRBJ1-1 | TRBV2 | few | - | TGTGCCAGCAGTTGGACTCCGAACACTGAAGCTTTCTTT | CASSWTPNTEAFF